The 26 T cell receptor beta chains reported below all come from one sample, sequenced in a study of identical twins. Using its own MiXCR run on the 5' RACE reads, TCRdb lists one record per CDR3 protein. Altogether 690,000 or so distinct CDR3 sequences are present, over 8.5% being singletons, with the ten largest covering roughly 0.97%. These data are also associated with another study on yellow fever vaccine responses in identical twins.

Specimen: PBMCs. These TCRs come from a woman aged 18 to 35 in good health.

The rearrangement joins TRBV6-5 to TRBJ1-1; D might be TRBD1 (5 bases). V was trimmed by 3 bases and J by 1 base, leaving 15 bases between them. The CDR3 length is 16 residues. Germline CDR1 and CDR2: MNHEY and SVGAGI. CDR3 loop: CASSYGHGRANTEAFF. In DNA, the CDR3 is TGTGCCAGCAGTTATGGACACGGGAGGGCGAACACTGAAGCTTTCTTT.

The rearrangement links TRBV5-1 to TRBJ2-5; 8 bases line up with TRBD2. The germline V gene encodes CDR1 SGHRS and CDR2 YFSETQ. This CDR3 contains 16 residues. Losses at the gene ends were 4 bases for V and 2 bases for J; bases not matched to a gene: 10. For the CDR3, the DNA is TGCGCCAGCAGCGCCGGACTAGCTACAATTCAAGAGACCCAGTACTTC. Translation gives CASSAGLATIQETQYF.

This clonotype has only a few counts. J is TRBJ2-7 and V is TRBV3-1, with D hard to call. Per the germline V gene, CDR1 is LGHDT and CDR2 is YNNKEL (reference sequence). The CDR3 extends over 13 amino acids. Deletions cut 0 bases from V and 6 bases from J, with 9 bases between. This CDR3 reads CASSQDYVGEQYF. The CDR3, as DNA: TGTGCCAGCAGCCAAGATTACGTGGGCGAGCAGTACTTC.

Only a few counts were recorded for this clonotype. The J gene is TRBJ2-3, the V gene TRBV2; 8 nucleotides match TRBD2. The trim removed 8 bases at V and 2 bases at J, leaving 6 bases unmatched. CDR3 length: 14 amino acids. Germline values: CDR1 SNHLY, CDR2 FYNNEI. This CDR3 is CASRGGTNTDTQYF. Written as DNA, the CDR3 is TGTGCCAGCCGGGGGGGGACCAACACAGATACGCAGTATTTT.

This clonotype occurred many times. The V gene is TRBV7-2, the J gene TRBJ2-1; D not resolved. Trimming took 3 bases from V and 3 from J, leaving 9 bases between them. Germline values: CDR1 SGHTA, CDR2 FQGNSA. The CDR3 contains 14 residues. CDR3 residues: CASSLSAGYNEQFF. The CDR3 DNA is TGTGCCAGCAGCTTGAGCGCCGGCTACAATGAGCAGTTCTTC.

This clonotype was detected many times. The junction shows a germline mismatch at one end, possibly a read error. The chain employs TRBV4-3 and TRBJ2-3, with D unclear. The CDR3 length is 14 residues. The V gene's germline CDR1 is LGHNA and CDR2 YSLEER. In DNA form, the CDR3 reads TGTGCCAGCAGCCAAGACTCCAGCACAGATACGCAGTATTTT. This translates into CASSQDSSTDTQYF.

The chain is built from TRBV2 and TRBJ2-3, with D perhaps TRBD2 (5 bases). The germline V gene has CDR1 SNHLY and CDR2 FYNNEI. The CDR3 loop spans 18 amino acids. The CDR3 region is CTISESLRVTGSTDTQYF. DNA of the CDR3: TGTACCATCAGTGAATCCTTGAGGGTGACTGGGAGCACAGATACGCAGTATTTT.

Only a few counts were recorded for this clonotype. The chain uses TRBV19 and TRBJ1-4; no firm D call. From germline, CDR1 is LNHDA and CDR2 SQIVND (reference sequence). The CDR3 has 14 amino acids. Trimming took off 4 bases at V and 8 bases at J, with 14 bases between the two ends. The DNA for the CDR3 is TGTGCCAGTAGTACCCTCAAGGTTGGGGAAAAACTGTTTTTT. This translates into CASSTLKVGEKLFF. The variable domain in full, completed from reference TRBV19 and TRBJ1-4, reads DGGITQSPKYLFRKEGQNVTLSCEQNLNHDAMYWYRQDPGQGLRLIYYSQIVNDFQKGDIAEGYSVSREKKESFPLTVTSAQKNPTAFYLCASSTLKVGEKLFFGSGTQLSVL.

This clonotype appeared many times. V gene TRBV29-1 combines with J gene TRBJ2-1; 7 bases are shared with TRBD2. In germline, CDR1 is SQVTM, CDR2 ANQGSEA. V lost 4 bases and J lost 2; bases outside the gene matches: 2. The CDR3 sequence is 13 residues long. This CDR3 reads CSVGLAAYNEQFF. The CDR3 DNA sequence: TGCAGCGTTGGCCTAGCGGCCTACAATGAGCAGTTCTTC.

The V gene is TRBV11-2, the J gene TRBJ2-5, with D hard to call. Trimming pared 5 bases from V and 1 base from J, leaving 14 bases between. The CDR3 length is 15 residues. Germline CDR1 reads SGHAT; CDR2 reads FQNNGV. CDR3 residues: CASSPRWGTQETQYF. The CDR3 DNA reads as TGTGCCAGCAGCCCCCGTTGGGGTACCCAAGAGACCCAGTACTTC.

The chain carries TRBV2 and TRBJ2-2; D is ambiguous. Trimming removed 2 bases at V and 7 bases at J, with 8 bases between. Germline V gives CDR1 SNHLY, CDR2 FYNNEI. The CDR3 sequence is 13 residues long. The CDR3 bases are TGTGCCAGCAGTGAAATGAGAGACGGGGAGCTGTTTTTT. This translates into CASSEMRDGELFF.

This clonotype was picked up a small number of times. The chain is built from TRBV7-9 and TRBJ2-5, with 10 positions matching TRBD1. After removal of 8 bases from V and 3 bases from J, the junction contained 9 bases not matched to a gene. Per the germline V gene, CDR1 is SEHNR and CDR2 is FQNEAQ (reference sequence). There are 15 residues in the CDR3. The CDR3 DNA reads TGTGCCAGCCTCCAGGATGGGACAGGGGAAGAGACCCAGTACTTC. It yields the protein CASLQDGTGEETQYF.

This clonotype was found a few times. The chain has TRBV27 and TRBJ2-6; 8 nucleotides line up with TRBD2. The CDR3 runs to 18 residues. With V trimmed by 7 bases and J by 0 bases, 11 bases remained unmatched. Germline values: CDR1 MNHEY, CDR2 SMNVEV (reference sequence). The DNA of the CDR3 is TGTGCCAGCACTATACTAGCGGCCATTAGCTCTGGGGCCAACGTCCTGACTTTC. The encoded protein is CASTILAAISSGANVLTF.

The chain links TRBV7-2 to TRBJ2-3, with D tentatively TRBD2 (5 bases). Trimming cost V 4 bases and J 0 bases, with 17 bases left between them. This CDR3 is 17 amino acids long. CDR1 SGHTA and CDR2 FQGNSA come from the germline V gene. CDR3 residues: CASSSHPTRSSTDTQYF. CDR3 bases: TGTGCCAGCAGCTCACACCCTACTAGAAGCAGCACAGATACGCAGTATTTT. The full variable domain, in which reference TRBV7-2 and TRBJ2-3 provide the parts outside the CDR3, is GAGVSQSPSNKVTEKGKDVELRCDPISGHTALYWYRQSLGQGLEFLIYFQGNSAPDKSGLPSDRFSAERTGGSVSTLTIQRTQQEDSAVYLCASSSHPTRSSTDTQYFGPGTRLTVL.

This rearrangement joins TRBV2 to TRBJ2-3, with 7 bases fitting TRBD2. V lost 6 bases and J lost 3; bases outside the gene matches: 9. The V gene's germline CDR1 is SNHLY and CDR2 FYNNEI. This CDR3 comprises 15 residues. The CDR3 DNA reads as TGTGCCAGCAGCCAAGCGGGACGTAATACAGATACGCAGTATTTT. Its protein product is CASSQAGRNTDTQYF.

Turning to this clonotype: This may be a read error: a much more frequent sequence differs by one nucleotide. The missing conserved phenylalanine or tryptophan at the end of this CDR3 makes a read error likely. The rearrangement joins TRBV4-3 to TRBJ2-7; the D is unclear. Germline assignment: CDR1 LGHNA and CDR2 YSLEER. CDR3 length equals 13 residues. V gave up 0 bases and J gave up 3 bases, with 6 bases separating them. CDR3 in DNA: TGCGCCAGCAGCCAAGACACAGTCTACGAGCAGTACTAC. Amino acids: CASSQDTVYEQYY.

Concerning this clonotype itself: One junction end does not reproduce the germline sequence, and a read error may be involved. The chain uses TRBV7-7 and TRBJ2-2; D possibly corresponds to TRBD2 (6 bases). The CDR3 has 15 residues. Germline CDR1 and CDR2: SSHAT and FNYEAQ (reference sequence). As DNA, the CDR3 is TGTGCTAGCAGTAACGGGCGGGGGAACACCGGGGAGCTGTTTTTT. It specifies CASSNGRGNTGELFF.

This clonotype was seen a handful of times. V and J are TRBV5-1 and TRBJ2-5, with 12 bases lining up with TRBD2. This CDR3 spans 15 amino acids. From germline, CDR1 is SGHRS and CDR2 YFSETQ. Losses at the gene ends were 5 bases for V and 1 base for J; bases not matched to a gene: 3. CDR3 amino acids: CASSGTSGPQETQYF. In DNA, the CDR3 is TGCGCCAGCAGTGGGACTAGCGGGCCCCAAGAGACCCAGTACTTC.

The chain couples TRBV29-1 to TRBJ2-6; D is possibly TRBD1 (5 bases). The CDR3 has 15 amino acids. The germline CDR1 and CDR2 sequences are SQVTM and ANQGSEA. V shed 1 base and J shed 4 bases, with 11 bases lying between them. The CDR3 is CSVEVSYRGANVLTF. In nucleotides, the CDR3 is TGCAGCGTTGAAGTCTCATACAGGGGGGCCAACGTCCTGACTTTC. Full variable domain (rest looked up from reference TRBV29-1 and TRBJ2-6): SAVISQKPSRDICQRGTSLTIQCQVDSQVTMMFWYRQQPGQSLTLIATANQGSEATYESGFVIDKFPISRPNLTFSTLTVSNMSPEDSSIYLCSVEVSYRGANVLTFGAGSRLTVL.

The chain is built from TRBV7-9 and TRBJ1-2, with unresolved D. The CDR3 contains 16 residues. The V gene lost 4 bases and the J gene lost 7 bases, with 22 bases spanning the gap. The germline V gene has CDR1 SEHNR and CDR2 FQNEAQ (reference sequence). The CDR3 loop is CASSSFGGQALSGYTF. In DNA, the CDR3 is TGTGCCAGCAGCTCCTTTGGCGGCCAGGCCCTATCTGGCTACACCTTC.

This clonotype was seen only a few times. The chain links TRBV10-3 to TRBJ2-3; 10 bases line up with TRBD2. V dropped 11 bases and J dropped 4; count of bases not matched to a gene: 9. The length of the CDR3 is 14 residues. From germline, CDR1 is ENHRY and CDR2 SYGVKD. The CDR3 loop reads CASSGSGAADTQYF. DNA of the CDR3: TGTGCCTCTAGCGGGAGTGGCGCAGCAGATACGCAGTATTTT.

The gene calls are TRBV15 and TRBJ2-7, with D unresolved. This CDR3 spans 14 amino acids. V was cut by 0 bases and J by 2 bases, with 8 bases left in between. Germline CDR1 is LNHNV and CDR2 is YYDKDF (reference sequence). CDR3 bases: TGTGCCACCAGCAGAGATTACATGGCCTACGAGCAGTACTTC. The encoded protein is CATSRDYMAYEQYF.

This clonotype was picked up many times. The rearrangement joins TRBV3-1 to TRBJ1-5; D call uncertain. The CDR3 consists of 14 residues. With 0 bases removed from V and 4 bases from J, the gap between germline ends came to 7 bases. Germline-derived CDR1 and CDR2 are LGHDT and YNNKEL (reference sequence). CDR3 residues: CASSQEVRNQPQHF. CDR3 nucleotides: TGTGCCAGCAGCCAAGAGGTCAGGAATCAGCCCCAGCATTTT.

The chain couples TRBV14 to TRBJ2-1; 10 bases align to TRBD1. The CDR3 is 15 amino acids. Per the germline V gene, CDR1 is SGHDN and CDR2 is FVKESK. Losses at the gene ends were 4 bases for V and 8 bases for J; bases not matched to a gene: 8. This CDR3 reads CASSRRDRGRDEQFF. The DNA of the CDR3 is TGTGCCAGCAGCCGCAGGGACAGGGGTAGGGATGAGCAGTTCTTC.

This clonotype was counted many times. The CDR3 DNA follows: TGTGCCAGCAGTTTGGGGTCGGCCTCTGGGGCCAACGTCCTGACTTTC. It specifies CASSLGSASGANVLTF. This chain joins TRBV28 and TRBJ2-6; D is undetermined. This CDR3 is 16 amino acids long. V was trimmed by 3 bases and J by 0 bases, leaving 9 bases between them. Looked up from germline, CDR1 is MDHEN and CDR2 is SYDVKM.

This clonotype was detected a few times. V gene TRBV20-1 combines with J gene TRBJ2-1; 12 bases agree with TRBD2. There are 14 residues in the CDR3. Germline V CDR1 and CDR2: DFQATT, SNEGSKA (reference sequence). The CDR3 DNA sequence: TGCAGAGCAAGACTAGCGGGAGTGGGGAATGAGCAGTTCTTC. Amino acids: CRARLAGVGNEQFF.